This T cell receptor (beta chain) appears in the sequencing data of a study of Graves' ophthalmopathy and Graves' hyperthyroidism. This clonotype was seen repeatedly, ten times or more. The V end was cut by 4 bases, the J end by 4 bases, with 17 bases between. This CDR3 has 17 amino acids. Germline CDR1 and CDR2: LNHDA and SQIVND (reference sequence). Beta-chain TCR CDR3 regions were amplified from RNA transcripts. HTBI primers served in a first-round RT-PCR, which a second-round multiplex PCR followed. TCRdb re-called the multiplex PCR reads with MiXCR, one entry per CDR3 protein. The table has fewer than 400,000 distinct CDR3 sequences, about 18% seen once.

The gene calls are TRBV19 and TRBJ1-6, with a possible D match to TRBD1 (6 bases). The TCR was taken from a woman aged 18-35 years with Graves' ophthalmopathy. The sample taken for sequencing was peripheral blood. The DNA for the CDR3 is TGTGCCAGTAGTACTTCCAGGACAGAAGGGTATAATTCACCCCTCCACTTT. Protein: CASSTSRTEGYNSPLHF.